The entry below gives a single TCR beta chain sequence along with its context. Antigen specificity is unknown. CDR1 is LGHNA and CDR2 is YSLEER in the germline V gene. V was cut by 0 bases and J by 1 base, with 8 bases left in between. The CDR3 spans 15 residues. The study ran its PCR with 60 Vbeta and 13 Jbeta primers. Sequenced by immunoSEQ multiplex PCR; TCRdb stores in-frame clones only, minus some. The sample's table shows 150,000 to 200,000 clones. The record originates from a study of cytomegalovirus exposure and HLA in healthy donors. About the research overall: Within the Caucasian-associated ancestry cluster were around four fifths of the approximately 400 genotyped donors. Whole-study findings and limits: The authors assumed roughly uniform sequencing depth across donors for presence/absence analyses. No immune exposure information besides CMV serostatus was available.

Source material: PBMCs. This receptor was identified in a man aged 25-45 years in good health and CMV-seronegative. The chain links TRBV4-3 to TRBJ2-3; unclear D gene. The CDR3 loop reads CASSQEFRGTDTQYF. The DNA of the CDR3 is TGCGCCAGCAGCCAAGAATTTCGCGGCACAGATACGCAGTATTTT.